The entry that follows covers one TCR beta chain sequence. Its antigen is still unknown. The source of the sample is a study of shared clonotypes between healthy human individuals. Study summary: Three plates were used per donor for CD4 naive, three for CD4 memory, two for CD8 naive and one for CD8 memory. Study-wide points: As a rule, naive subsets had a larger estimated richness than memory subsets.

CDR3 size: 15 residues. CDR1 is MNHNS and CDR2 is SASEGT in the germline V gene. Deletions cut 10 bases from V and 2 bases from J, with 18 bases between. Caucasian adults residing in Nashville, Tennessee made up all the donors. The protocol was immunoSEQ multiplex PCR, while the TCRdb copy is restricted to in-frame clones and leaves out a portion. Of some 2 million clones listed, over 85% are singletons. The sequence derives from a man in his late teens or twenties in good health. The gene calls are TRBV6-1 and TRBJ2-1; maybe TRBD2 (6 bases). Sequencing was carried out using naive CD4+ T cells sorted from blood. Described subset: CD45RA+ positively selected. In nucleotides, the CDR3 is TGTGCCATCCACTTCCCCGGGAGCACCTACAATGAGCAGTTCTTC. This sequence encodes CAIHFPGSTYNEQFF.